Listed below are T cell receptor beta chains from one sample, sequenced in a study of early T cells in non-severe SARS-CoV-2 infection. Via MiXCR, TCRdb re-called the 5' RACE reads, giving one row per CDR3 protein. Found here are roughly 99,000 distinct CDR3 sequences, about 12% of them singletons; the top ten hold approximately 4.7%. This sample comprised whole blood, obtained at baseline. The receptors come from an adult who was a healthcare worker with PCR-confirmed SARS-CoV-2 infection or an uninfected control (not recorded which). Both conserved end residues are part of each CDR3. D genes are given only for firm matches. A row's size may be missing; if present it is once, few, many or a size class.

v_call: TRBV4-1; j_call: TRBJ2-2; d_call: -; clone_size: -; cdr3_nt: TGCGCCAGCAGCCGGTTACAGGACACCGGGGAGCTGTTTTTT; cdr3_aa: CASSRLQDTGELFF
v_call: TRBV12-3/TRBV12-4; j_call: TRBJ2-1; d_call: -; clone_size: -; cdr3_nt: TGTGCCAGCACCCCCCTAGGGCCTAGCTCCTACAATGAGCAGTTCTTC; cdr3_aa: CASTPLGPSSYNEQFF
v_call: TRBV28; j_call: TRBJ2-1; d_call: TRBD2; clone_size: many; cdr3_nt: TGTGCCAGCAGTTCCCGGACTAGCGGGGTTGGAGAGCAGTTCTTC; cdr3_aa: CASSSRTSGVGEQFF
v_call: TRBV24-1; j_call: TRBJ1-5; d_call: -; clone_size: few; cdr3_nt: TGTGCCACCAGTCAACAGCATAGCAATCAGCCCCAGCATTTT; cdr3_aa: CATSQQHSNQPQHF
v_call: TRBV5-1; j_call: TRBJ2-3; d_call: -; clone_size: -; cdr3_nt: TGCGCCAGCAGTCGACTAGGGACAGATACGCAGTATTTT; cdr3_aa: CASSRLGTDTQYF
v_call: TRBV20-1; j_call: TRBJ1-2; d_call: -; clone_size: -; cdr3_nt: TGCAGTGCTAGACCGAGCACCGACTATGGCTACACCTTC; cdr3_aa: CSARPSTDYGYTF
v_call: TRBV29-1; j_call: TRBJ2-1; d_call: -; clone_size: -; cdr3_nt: TGCAGCGTTGGCGGCAGGCAGATGGGCTATGAGCAGTTCTTC; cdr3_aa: CSVGGRQMGYEQFF
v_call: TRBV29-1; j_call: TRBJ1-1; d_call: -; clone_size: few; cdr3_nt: TGCAGCGTTGTTTCGCATAAGGGTGAAGCTTTCTTT; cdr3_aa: CSVVSHKGEAFF
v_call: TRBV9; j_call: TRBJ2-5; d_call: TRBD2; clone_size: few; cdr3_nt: TGTGCCAGCAGCGAAGAGCGGGGAGCCTTCCAAGAGACCCAGTACTTC; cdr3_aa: CASSEERGAFQETQYF
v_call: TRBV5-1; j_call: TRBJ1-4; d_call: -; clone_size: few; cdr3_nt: TGCGCCAGCAGCCCCGGGCTCACTAAGGAAAAACTGTTTTTT; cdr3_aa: CASSPGLTKEKLFF
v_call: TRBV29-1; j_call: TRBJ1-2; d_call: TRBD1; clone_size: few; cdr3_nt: TGCAGCGTGACGGGACAGAGTAGCTATGGCTACACCTTC; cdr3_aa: CSVTGQSSYGYTF
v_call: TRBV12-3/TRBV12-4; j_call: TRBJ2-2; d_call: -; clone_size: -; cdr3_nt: TGTGCCAGCAGTTTACAGGGTCGGGAGCTGTTTTTT; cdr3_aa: CASSLQGRELFF
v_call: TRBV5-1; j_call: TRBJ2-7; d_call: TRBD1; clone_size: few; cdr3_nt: TGCGCCAGCAGCCCCTCGGACAGGGGGCACTACGAGCAGTACTTC; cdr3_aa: CASSPSDRGHYEQYF
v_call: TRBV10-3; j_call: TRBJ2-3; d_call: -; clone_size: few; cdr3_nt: TGTGCCATCAGCGAAACAGATACGCAGTATTTT; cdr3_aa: CAISETDTQYF
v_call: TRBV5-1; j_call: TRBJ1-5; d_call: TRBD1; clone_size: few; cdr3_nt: TGCGCCAGCAGCTGGGGACAGAATCAGCCCCAGCATTTT; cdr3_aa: CASSWGQNQPQHF
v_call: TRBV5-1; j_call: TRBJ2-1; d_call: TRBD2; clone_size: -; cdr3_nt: TGCGCCAGCAGCTTGGAGGGACTAGCGACCGGCAATGAGCAGTTCTTC; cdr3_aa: CASSLEGLATGNEQFF
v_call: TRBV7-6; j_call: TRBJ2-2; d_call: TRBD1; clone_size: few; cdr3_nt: TGTGCCAGCAGCTTAGGCCCGGGACAGACGATCACCGGGGAGCTGTTTTTT; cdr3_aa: CASSLGPGQTITGELFF
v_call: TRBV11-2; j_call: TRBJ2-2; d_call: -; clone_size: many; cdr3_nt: TGTGCCAGCAGCCTAACCCGAGCAGACACCGGGGAGCTGTTTTTT; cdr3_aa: CASSLTRADTGELFF
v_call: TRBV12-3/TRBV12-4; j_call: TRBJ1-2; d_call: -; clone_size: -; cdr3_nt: TGTGCCAGCAGCCTGACCCAGGGGCCGCTTACCCCCTACACCTTC; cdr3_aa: CASSLTQGPLTPYTF
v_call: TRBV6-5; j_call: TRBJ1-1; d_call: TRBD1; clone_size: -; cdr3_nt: TGTGCCAGCAGTACAACAGGGGACACTGAAGCTTTCTTT; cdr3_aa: CASSTTGDTEAFF
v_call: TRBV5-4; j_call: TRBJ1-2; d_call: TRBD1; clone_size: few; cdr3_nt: TGTGCCAGCAGTTTGGACAGGGATGATGGCTACACCTTC; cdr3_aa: CASSLDRDDGYTF
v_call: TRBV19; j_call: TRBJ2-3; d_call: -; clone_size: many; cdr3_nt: TGTGCCAGTAGCCCCGGACAGTATACGCAGTATTTT; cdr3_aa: CASSPGQYTQYF
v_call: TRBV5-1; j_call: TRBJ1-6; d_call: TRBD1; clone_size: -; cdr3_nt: TGCGCCAGCAGCCCCCAGGGGGCGGACAATTCACCCCTCCACTTT; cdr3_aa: CASSPQGADNSPLHF
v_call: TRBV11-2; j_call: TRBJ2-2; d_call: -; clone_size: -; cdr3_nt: TGTGCCAGCAGCCGGGGGCGGGCGAACACCGGGGAGCTGTTTTTT; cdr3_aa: CASSRGRANTGELFF
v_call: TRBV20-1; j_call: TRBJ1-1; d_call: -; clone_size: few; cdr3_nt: TGCAGTGCTAGCCCCACGGGCACGAACACTGAAGCTTTCTTT; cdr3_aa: CSASPTGTNTEAFF
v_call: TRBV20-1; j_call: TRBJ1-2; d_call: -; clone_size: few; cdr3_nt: TGCAGTGCTAGGACTTTCGGCTACACCTTC; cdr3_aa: CSARTFGYTF
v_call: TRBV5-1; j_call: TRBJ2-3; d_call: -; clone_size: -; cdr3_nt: TGCGCCAGCAGCTTCGGCGGGCAGGGCACAGATACGCAGTATTTT; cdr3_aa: CASSFGGQGTDTQYF
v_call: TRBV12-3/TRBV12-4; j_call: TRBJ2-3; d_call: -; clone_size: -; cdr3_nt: TGTGCCAGCAGAAGGAGGGATTGGGGGACAGATACGCAGTATTTT; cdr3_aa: CASRRRDWGTDTQYF
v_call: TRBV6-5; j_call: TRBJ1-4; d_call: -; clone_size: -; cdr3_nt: TGTGCCAGCAGTCGGGGGACTAATGAAAAACTGTTTTTT; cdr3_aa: CASSRGTNEKLFF
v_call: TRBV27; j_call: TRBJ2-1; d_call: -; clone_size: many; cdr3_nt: TGTGCCAGCAGTTTCCAAATAGGGGCCCGGCAGTTCTTC; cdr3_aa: CASSFQIGARQFF
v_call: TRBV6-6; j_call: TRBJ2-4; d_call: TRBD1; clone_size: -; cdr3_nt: TGTGCCAGCAGCCTGGGACAGGGGACCCCCCTAGCCAAAAACATTCAGTACTTC; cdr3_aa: CASSLGQGTPLAKNIQYF
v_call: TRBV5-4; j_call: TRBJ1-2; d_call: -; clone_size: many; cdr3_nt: TGTGCCAGCAGCTTGAGGATGACCGGCTATGGCTACACCTTC; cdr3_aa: CASSLRMTGYGYTF
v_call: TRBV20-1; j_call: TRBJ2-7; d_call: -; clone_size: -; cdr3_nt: TGCAGTGCTAGAGATCAAGGGCAACCGGGCCACATCTACGAGCAGTACTTC; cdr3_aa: CSARDQGQPGHIYEQYF
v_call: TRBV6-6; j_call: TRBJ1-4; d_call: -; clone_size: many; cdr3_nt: TGTGCCAGCAGTTCCGGCTCAGTCCTGTTTTTT; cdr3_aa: CASSSGSVLFF
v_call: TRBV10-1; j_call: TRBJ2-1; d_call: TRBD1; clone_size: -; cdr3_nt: TGCGCCAGCAGTGAGTCAAGGGGGCCTTTTTGGTATGAGCAGTTCTTC; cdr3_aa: CASSESRGPFWYEQFF
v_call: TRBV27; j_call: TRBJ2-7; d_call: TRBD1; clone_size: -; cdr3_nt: TGTGCCAGCAGTTTACGGACAGGGCCCCACGAGCAGTACTTC; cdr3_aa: CASSLRTGPHEQYF
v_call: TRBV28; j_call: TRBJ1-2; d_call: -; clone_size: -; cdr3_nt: TGTGCCAGCAGTTTAGTGAATCCCTATGGCTACACCTTC; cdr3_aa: CASSLVNPYGYTF
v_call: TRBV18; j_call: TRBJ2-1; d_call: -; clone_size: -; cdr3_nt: TGTGCCAGCTCACCAACGGTGAACAATGAGCAGTTCTTC; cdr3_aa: CASSPTVNNEQFF
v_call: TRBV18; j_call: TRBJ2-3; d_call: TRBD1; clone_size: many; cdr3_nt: TGTGCCAGCTCACCATGGACAGGGCCAGATACGCAGTATTTT; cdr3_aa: CASSPWTGPDTQYF
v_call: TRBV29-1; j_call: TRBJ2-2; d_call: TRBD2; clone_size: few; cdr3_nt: TGCAGCGTTGACACTCTAGCGGGGGGAAACACCGGGGAGCTGTTTTTT; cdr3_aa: CSVDTLAGGNTGELFF
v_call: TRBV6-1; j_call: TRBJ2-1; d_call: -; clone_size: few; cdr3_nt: TGTGCCAGCAGTTTTCCTATCCGGAGCTACAATGAGCAGTTCTTC; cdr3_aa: CASSFPIRSYNEQFF
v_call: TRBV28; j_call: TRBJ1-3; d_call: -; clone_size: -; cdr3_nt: TGTGCCAGCAGTTTATTGGGGGGAACCTCTGGAAACACCATATATTTT; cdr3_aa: CASSLLGGTSGNTIYF